These 26 T cell receptor beta chains share one sample of origin, sequenced in a study of blood T cells in healthy people across ages. Together with a sample-barcoded 5' primer, a J-beta primer mix was included in a second PCR lasting about 6 to 11 cycles. TCRdb reprocessed the 5' RACE reads via MiXCR and lists one record per CDR3 protein. This sample has hundreds of thousands of distinct CDR3 sequences; about 28% occur once, and the top ten carry 15% to 19%. The specimen was blood. These TCRs come from a woman older than 75 in good health.

On this clonotype itself: A much larger clone lies a single base off, so this may be a read error. The chain employs TRBV20-1 and TRBJ2-7; the match to TRBD2 covers 10 bases. V dropped 0 bases and J dropped 7; count of bases not matched to a gene: 9. The CDR3 contains 15 residues. Germline CDR1 and CDR2: DFQATT and SNEGSKA (reference sequence). Written as DNA, the CDR3 is TGCAGTGCTAGAGAGGTTCAGCGGGGGGGCCATGAGCAGTACTTC. It encodes CSAREVQRGGHEQYF.

This clonotype was counted a few times. The chain carries TRBV20-1 and TRBJ2-7; D unresolved. In germline, CDR1 is DFQATT, CDR2 SNEGSKA (reference sequence). The CDR3 loop spans 12 amino acids. V lost 5 bases, J lost 3 bases, and 11 bases lay in between. The CDR3 DNA reads as TGCAGTGCTTCTAGGAGTTACTACGAGCAGTACTTC. Amino acids: CSASRSYYEQYF.

This clonotype showed up many times. Here the CDR3 reads CASSVRNNYGYTF. For the CDR3, the DNA is TGTGCCAGCTCGGTGAGGAATAACTATGGCTACACCTTC. This chain links TRBV6-2 or TRBV6-3 with TRBJ1-2; D gene unclear. Looked up from germline, CDR1 is MNHEY and CDR2 is SVGEGT. V was clipped by 8 bases and J by 1 base, with 11 bases between them. This CDR3 comprises 13 residues.

This clonotype has ten or more counts. The V gene is TRBV7-2, the J gene TRBJ2-5; D might be TRBD2 (6 bases). The CDR3 sequence is 11 residues long. Trimming pared 5 bases from V and 9 bases from J, leaving 10 bases between. The V gene's germline CDR1 is SGHTA and CDR2 FQGNSA. The CDR3 is CASSIREAQYF. The CDR3 bases are TGTGCCAGCAGCATCAGGGAGGCCCAGTACTTC.

The sample holds many counts of this clonotype. The V gene is TRBV5-1, the J gene TRBJ2-3; 9 bases are a match to TRBD1. The CDR3 is made up of 16 amino acids. V dropped 4 bases and J dropped 2; count of bases not matched to a gene: 8. Germline V gene lookup returns CDR1 SGHRS and CDR2 YFSETQ. The CDR3 nucleotides are TGCGCCAGCAGCCCATACCGGGACAGGGACACAGATACGCAGTATTTT. Amino acid sequence: CASSPYRDRDTDTQYF.

This clonotype was seen ten or more times. The V call is TRBV28, the J call TRBJ1-2, with D unresolved. This CDR3 is built from 13 residues. Germline V gene data show CDR1 as MDHEN and CDR2 as SYDVKM. V shed 5 bases and J shed 5 bases, with 12 bases lying between them. Here the CDR3 reads CASSPPPGYGYTF. DNA for the CDR3: TGTGCCAGCAGTCCCCCTCCGGGTTATGGCTACACCTTC.

In this sample, this clonotype turned up a few times. This may come from a read error, since a much larger clone is one base off. The gene calls are TRBV4-1 and TRBJ2-5; 7 nucleotides line up with TRBD1. Germline assignment: CDR1 MGHRA and CDR2 YSYEKL. Trimming removed 0 bases from V and 0 bases from J; junction bases left unmatched: 4. The CDR3 has 16 residues. The CDR3 region has the DNA TGCGCCAGCAGCCAAGAGATGACAGGGAACCAAGAGACCCAGTACTTC. This gives the protein CASSQEMTGNQETQYF.

On this clonotype itself: A single base separates this from a much larger clone, so it may be a read error. J is TRBJ2-1 and V is TRBV7-6; D is possibly TRBD1 (6 bases). The CDR3 spans 15 residues. Trimming stripped 1 base from V and 2 bases from J, with 9 bases between. CDR1 and CDR2 (germline): SGHVS, FNYEAQ. The CDR3 nucleotides read TGTGCCAGCAGCTTAGTGGACAGCGCCTACAATGAGCAGTTCTTC. Residues: CASSLVDSAYNEQFF.

The table lists this clonotype with many counts. The V gene is TRBV7-9, the J gene TRBJ2-5; a weak D match, TRBD1 (6 bases). This CDR3 has 15 residues. Trimming took off 5 bases at V and 5 bases at J, with 18 bases between the two ends. The germline V gene encodes CDR1 SEHNR and CDR2 FQNEAQ (reference sequence). CDR3 region: CASSQYTIRGETQYF. CDR3 DNA: TGTGCCAGCAGCCAATATACTATAAGGGGGGAGACCCAGTACTTC. Supplemented by reference TRBV7-9 and TRBJ2-5, the full variable domain reads DTGVSQNPRHKITKRGQNVTFRCDPISEHNRLYWYRQTLGQGPEFLTYFQNEAQLEKSRLLSDRFSAERPKGSFSTLEIQRTEQGDSAMYLCASSQYTIRGETQYFGPGTRLLVL.

The J gene is TRBJ1-6, the V gene TRBV20-1; D unclear. This CDR3 is built from 13 residues. V was trimmed by 4 bases and J by 8 bases, leaving 12 bases between them. In germline, CDR1 is DFQATT, CDR2 SNEGSKA (reference sequence). CDR3 residues: CSAKTVRDSPLHF. The CDR3 region has the DNA TGCAGTGCTAAGACTGTACGGGATTCACCCCTCCACTTT.

At least ten counts were recorded for this clonotype. The chain combines TRBV5-6 with TRBJ2-7, with TRBD1 identical over 10 bases. Germline values: CDR1 SGHDT, CDR2 YYEEEE. The ends lost 3 bases at V and 4 bases at J; junction bases unmatched: 7. CDR3 length equals 15 residues. The CDR3 protein is CASSSLTGGHYEQYF. Written as DNA, the CDR3 is TGTGCCAGCAGCTCGTTGACAGGGGGCCATTACGAGCAGTACTTC.

This clonotype was counted at least ten times. The chain has TRBV4-3 and TRBJ2-7; D is possibly TRBD1 or TRBD2 (5 bases each). The CDR3 runs to 16 residues. The V end was cut by 0 bases, the J end by 0 bases, with 12 bases between. Germline-derived CDR1 and CDR2 are LGHNA and YSLEER. Written as DNA, the CDR3 is TGCGCCAGCAGCCAAGATGCCGCAGGGAGCTCCTACGAGCAGTACTTC. Amino acids: CASSQDAAGSSYEQYF.

The chain employs TRBV6-6 and TRBJ1-5; D ambiguous. The CDR3 contains 16 residues. The germline V gene has CDR1 MNHNY and CDR2 SVGAGI (reference sequence). V was pared by 4 bases and J by 4 bases, with 17 bases between. The CDR3 spells CASSSTRQLRNQPQHF. The CDR3 DNA reads TGTGCCAGCAGTTCCACAAGGCAGCTACGAAATCAGCCCCAGCATTTT.

At least ten counts were recorded for this clonotype. The V and J genes are TRBV4-3 and TRBJ2-3; TRBD2 matches at 11 bases. This CDR3 has 18 residues. J lost 3 bases, V lost 3 bases, and 11 bases had no gene match. Per the germline V gene, CDR1 is LGHNA and CDR2 is YSLEER. The CDR3 is CASSQMPPGLAETDTQYF. DNA for the CDR3: TGCGCCAGCAGCCAGATGCCACCGGGACTAGCGGAGACAGATACGCAGTATTTT.

This clonotype was recorded many times. This chain uses TRBV20-1 with TRBJ2-7; D tentatively reads TRBD1 or TRBD2 (5 bases each). The V and J ends lost 5 bases and 3 bases respectively, with 8 bases between them. CDR1 and CDR2 from the germline V gene are DFQATT and SNEGSKA (reference sequence). The CDR3 has 11 residues. In nucleotides, the CDR3 is TGCAGTGCTCTTGGGGGCTACGAGCAGTACTTC. Its protein product is CSALGGYEQYF.

Many counts were recorded for this clonotype. This chain joins TRBV5-1 and TRBJ1-4; 7 positions match TRBD1. In germline, CDR1 is SGHRS, CDR2 YFSETQ. The CDR3 extends over 16 amino acids. After removal of 4 bases from V and 8 bases from J, the junction contained 14 bases not matched to a gene. The CDR3, as DNA: TGCGCCAGCAGCCCCTCTGAGGCAGGGGGAGGGGAAAAACTGTTTTTT. Amino acids: CASSPSEAGGGEKLFF.

The chain couples TRBV7-2 to TRBJ2-3; TRBD2 agrees at 11 bases. Losses at the gene ends were 3 bases for V and 0 bases for J; bases not matched to a gene: 5. The CDR3 consists of 17 residues. Germline V lookup: CDR1 SGHTA, CDR2 FQGNSA. DNA for the CDR3: TGTGCCAGCAGCTTTGTTAGCGGGGGGGTAAGCACAGATACGCAGTATTTT. Amino acid sequence: CASSFVSGGVSTDTQYF. The variable domain in full, completed from reference TRBV7-2 and TRBJ2-3, reads GAGVSQSPSNKVTEKGKDVELRCDPISGHTALYWYRQSLGQGLEFLIYFQGNSAPDKSGLPSDRFSAERTGGSVSTLTIQRTQQEDSAVYLCASSFVSGGVSTDTQYFGPGTRLTVL.

Ten or more counts support this clonotype. The V call is TRBV11-2, the J call TRBJ2-5; D might be TRBD2 (5 bases). Germline CDR1 is SGHAT and CDR2 is FQNNGV. V was shortened by 4 bases and J by 1 base, with 10 bases between the two germline ends. The CDR3 extends over 14 amino acids. The CDR3 nucleotides read TGTGCCAGCAGCTACCTAGGAGGCCAAGAGACCCAGTACTTC. Its protein product is CASSYLGGQETQYF. Complete variable domain (other parts from reference TRBV11-2 and TRBJ2-5): EAGVAQSPRYKIIEKRQSVAFWCNPISGHATLYWYQQILGQGPKLLIQFQNNGVVDDSQLPKDRFSAERLKGVDSTLKIQPAKLEDSAVYLCASSYLGGQETQYFGPGTRLLVL.

This clonotype was recorded at least ten times. It may be a read error: a sequence one base away is much more abundant. V is TRBV20-1 and J is TRBJ2-5, with TRBD2 matching over 10 bases. V lost 2 bases, J lost 11 bases, and 20 bases stayed unmatched. Germline V gene sequence: CDR1 DFQATT, CDR2 SNEGSKA (reference sequence). The CDR3 is 17 amino acids. This chain's CDR3 is CSARKSLGGLADLVQYF. CDR3 nucleotides: TGCAGTGCTAGAAAGTCTCTAGGCGGACTAGCGGACCTTGTGCAGTACTTC.

In its sample, this clonotype was seen many times. This sequence joins TRBV6-5 and TRBJ2-1; 8 bases agree with TRBD2. The CDR3 is 18 residues long. Germline V lookup: CDR1 MNHEY, CDR2 SVGAGI. V lost 4 bases to trimming and J lost 2 bases; unmatched junction nucleotides: 13. The CDR3 nucleotides read TGTGCCAGCAGTTTGGCTAGCGGGCTTACTATAACCTACAATGAGCAGTTCTTC. It is translated as CASSLASGLTITYNEQFF.

This sequence joins TRBV7-9 and TRBJ2-7; no firm D call. The germline CDR1 and CDR2 sequences are SEHNR and FQNEAQ (reference sequence). This CDR3 is built from 13 residues. V gave up 3 bases and J gave up 6 bases, with 12 bases separating them. The CDR3 region has the DNA TGTGCCAGCAGCTTGGCGGACGAGAGCGAGCAGTACTTC. It codes for CASSLADESEQYF.

About this clonotype: This may arise from a read error, as a much more abundant clone is one base away. The rearrangement uses TRBV29-1 and TRBJ2-1; weak D call: TRBD1 (6 bases). In germline, CDR1 is SQVTM, CDR2 ANQGSEA. This CDR3 spans 13 amino acids. The V gene lost 4 bases and the J gene lost 9 bases, with 16 bases spanning the gap. This chain's CDR3 is CSVGAGARGEQFF. CDR3 bases: TGCAGCGTTGGGGCAGGGGCCAGAGGTGAGCAGTTCTTC.

Many counts were recorded for this clonotype. The genes are TRBV5-6 and TRBJ2-5; the D gene is possibly TRBD2 (7 bases). Germline V gives CDR1 SGHDT, CDR2 YYEEEE. This CDR3 has 16 residues. Trimming cost V 4 bases and J 7 bases, with 23 bases left between them. The CDR3 is CASSPSEGGVLGTQYF. In DNA form, the CDR3 reads TGTGCCAGCAGCCCCAGTGAGGGGGGGGTACTGGGGACCCAGTACTTC.

This clonotype appeared many times. V is TRBV12-3 or TRBV12-4 and J is TRBJ1-5; the D is unclear. There are 16 residues in the CDR3. Trimming pared 2 bases from V and 1 base from J, leaving 12 bases between. CDR3 amino acids: CASSLNVPGSNQPQHF. The CDR3 DNA sequence: TGTGCCAGCAGTTTAAATGTACCCGGAAGCAATCAGCCCCAGCATTTT.

This chain joins TRBV30 and TRBJ2-7; TRBD1 or TRBD2 may be the D gene (5 bases each). This CDR3 comprises 13 residues. The germline V gene encodes CDR1 GTSNPN and CDR2 SVGIG (reference sequence). With 5 bases removed from V and 3 bases from J, the gap between germline ends came to 14 bases. The chain's CDR3 is CAWGSGRNYEQYF. Written as DNA, the CDR3 is TGTGCCTGGGGTTCGGGGCGGAACTACGAGCAGTACTTC.

This clonotype turned up a few times. J is TRBJ1-1 and V is TRBV3-1; a possible D gene is TRBD1 (5 bases). The CDR3 covers 12 residues. CDR1 and CDR2 from the germline V gene are LGHDT and YNNKEL (reference sequence). Trimming took 1 base from V and 11 from J, leaving 11 bases between them. This CDR3 is CASSQGTFWAFF. In nucleotides, the CDR3 is TGTGCCAGCAGCCAAGGGACATTCTGGGCTTTCTTT. Supplemented by reference TRBV3-1 and TRBJ1-1, the full variable domain reads DTAVSQTPKYLVTQMGNDKSIKCEQNLGHDTMYWYKQDSKKFLKIMFSYNNKELIINETVPNRFSPKSPDKAHLNLHINSLELGDSAVYFCASSQGTFWAFFGQGTRLTVV.